The clone carrying this T cell receptor (beta chain) was counted a few times. Its target is not known. This entry comes from a study of response to subunit inactivated influenza vaccine. Germline CDR1 MNHEY, CDR2 SVGAGI. The CDR3 sequence is 15 residues long. V shed 0 bases and J shed 2 bases, with 11 bases lying between them. TCRdb ran MiXCR on the RT-PCR reads and lists one entry per CDR3 protein. The sample includes some 640,000 distinct CDR3 sequences, approximately 15% of them seen just once. Study-level findings and limits: T cells newly recruited by each seasonal influenza vaccination are few, the authors suggested.

This TCR was sampled from a man over 45 who received an inactivated influenza vaccine. The V gene is TRBV6-5, the J gene TRBJ2-7; D unresolved. The material was PBMCs from blood, obtained approximately 15 days before vaccination. The CDR3 spells CASSYSPSSPYEQYF. CDR3 bases: TGTGCCAGCAGTTACTCGCCCAGCTCCCCCTACGAGCAGTACTTC.